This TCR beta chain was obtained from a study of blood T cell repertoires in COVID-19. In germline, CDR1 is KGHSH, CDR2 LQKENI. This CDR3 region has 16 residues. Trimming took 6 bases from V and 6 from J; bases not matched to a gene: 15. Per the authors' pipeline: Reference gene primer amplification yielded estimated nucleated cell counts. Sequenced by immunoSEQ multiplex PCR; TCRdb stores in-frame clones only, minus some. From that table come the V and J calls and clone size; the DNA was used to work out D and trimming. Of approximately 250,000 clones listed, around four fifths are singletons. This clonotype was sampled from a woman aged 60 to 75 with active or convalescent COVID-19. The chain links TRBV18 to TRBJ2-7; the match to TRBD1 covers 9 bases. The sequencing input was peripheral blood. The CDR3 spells CASSGTGPPRRGEQYF. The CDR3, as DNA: TGTGCCAGCTCGGGGACAGGGCCTCCCCGGCGGGGCGAGCAGTACTTC. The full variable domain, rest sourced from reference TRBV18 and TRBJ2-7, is NAGVMQNPRHLVRRRGQEARLRCSPMKGHSHVYWYRQLPEEGLKFMVYLQKENIIDESGMPKERFSAEFPKEGPSILRIQQVVRGDSAAYFCASSGTGPPRRGEQYFGPGTRLTVT.